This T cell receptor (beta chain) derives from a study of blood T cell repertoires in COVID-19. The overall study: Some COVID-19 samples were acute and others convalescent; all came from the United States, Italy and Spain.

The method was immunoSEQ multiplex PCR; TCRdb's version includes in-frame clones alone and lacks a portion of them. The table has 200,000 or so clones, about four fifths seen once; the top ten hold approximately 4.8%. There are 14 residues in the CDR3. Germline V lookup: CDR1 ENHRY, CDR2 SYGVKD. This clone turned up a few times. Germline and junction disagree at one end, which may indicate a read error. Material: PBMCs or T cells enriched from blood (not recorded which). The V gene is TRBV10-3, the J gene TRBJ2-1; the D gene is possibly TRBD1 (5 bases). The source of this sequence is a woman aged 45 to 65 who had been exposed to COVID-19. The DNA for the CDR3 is TGTGCCAGCAGTGAGGTTACAGGAGTCAATGAGCAGTTCTTC. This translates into CASSEVTGVNEQFF.